This T cell receptor beta chain is from a study of tumor-infiltrating lymphocytes in primary liver carcinoma. Study-wide context: Maximum tumor diameters ranged from roughly 4.2 to 11 cm, stage T1-T3 N0M0.

Study results and caveats: In the absence of sorting, bulk samples left CD4+ and CD8+ repertoires uncompared. Tumor-adjacent and tumor-blood pairs overlapped less than tumor region pairs did.

Germline DNA was also extracted, and blood RNA was taken from unsorted whole blood. The V and J ends lost 3 bases and 8 bases, in that order; junction bases with no gene match: 8. The CDR3 length is 16 residues. Germline assignment: CDR1 KGHDR and CDR2 SFDVKD. A word on this clonotype: Its antigen remains unknown. The missing conserved phenylalanine or tryptophan at the end of this CDR3 makes a read error likely.

From around 500 ng of total RNA, TCR beta-specific cDNA was reverse-transcribed using a constant-region primer. Slightly modified ARM-PCR with three nested multiplex PCR rounds yielded TCR beta libraries. PCR rounds one and two used TRBV1-TRBV30 forward primers with a C-beta reverse primer for around 10 cycles each. TCRdb processed the multiplex PCR reads anew with MiXCR; each CDR3 protein has one entry. The table includes 330,000 or so distinct CDR3 sequences, around 60% detected once. The genes are TRBV24-1 and TRBJ2-1; TRBD1 matches 11 bases. What was sequenced was peripheral blood. This receptor was identified in a man between 40 and 49 years old with primary liver carcinoma and hepatitis B virus infection. The CDR3 here is CATSDPGTGGLDEQFI. CDR3 in DNA: TGTGCCACCAGTGATCCGGGGACAGGGGGGTTGGATGAGCAGTTCATC.